The T cell receptor beta chain under discussion was sequenced for a study of CD8 T cells in ankylosing spondylitis. Whole-study findings and limits: Several of the motif variants were reported before in synovial fluid and blood from reactive arthritis. Matched ankylosing spondylitis synovial fluid reportedly contained a significantly enriched population of disease-linked clones. The authors found the disease-linked clones to be CD8+ and relatively rare in peripheral blood.

This clonotype was observed at least ten times. Its antigen is not identified. Scientists made TCR beta libraries using quantitative 5'-RACE with molecular barcodes. TCRdb analysed the 5' RACE reads with MiXCR anew, one entry per CDR3 protein. The table lists more than 150,000 distinct CDR3 sequences, around a sixth of them singletons. With V trimmed by 5 bases and J by 2 bases, 4 bases remained unmatched. This CDR3 spans 14 amino acids. The rearrangement links TRBV12-3 or TRBV12-4 to TRBJ2-5; TRBD1 matches at 8 bases. The sample was blood, either unsorted or a sorted T cell fraction (not recorded which). The receptor comes from a male donor aged 10-30 years with ankylosing spondylitis or in good health (not recorded which). The CDR3 reads CASSAGGLQETQYF. The CDR3 DNA follows: TGTGCCAGCAGTGCAGGGGGCCTACAAGAGACCCAGTACTTC.